A selection of T cell receptor beta chains follows, all from one sample in a study of blood T cell repertoires in COVID-19. This table comes from immunoSEQ multiplex PCR, and its TCRdb copy is limited to in-frame clones, with some not included. Altogether about 290,000 clones are present, 86% being singletons, with the ten largest covering around 3%. Sequencing used peripheral blood. The source is a woman aged 25 to 45 with active or convalescent COVID-19. CDR3s include the opening cysteine and the closing phenylalanine or tryptophan. D genes are given only for firm matches. Not all rows give a size; the values are once, few, many and, for expanded clones, a class.

V gene	D gene	J gene	clone size	CDR3 protein	CDR3 DNA
TRBV27	TRBD1	TRBJ1-4	few	CASSPGTGGATNEKLFF	TGTGCCAGCAGTCCCGGGACAGGTGGGGCAACTAATGAAAAACTGTTTTTT
TRBV6-2/TRBV6-3	.	TRBJ1-1	.	CASSYRTDTMNTEAFF	TGTGCCAGCAGTTACCGGACTGATACTATGAACACTGAAGCTTTCTTT
TRBV7-2	.	TRBJ1-3	.	CASSRDSTGNTIYF	TGTGCCAGCAGCCGCGACAGCACTGGAAACACCATATATTTT
TRBV5-1	TRBD2	TRBJ2-7	.	CASYPSGGSPEQYF	TGCGCCAGCTATCCTAGCGGGGGGTCTCCCGAGCAGTACTTC
TRBV24-1	TRBD1	TRBJ1-1	few	CATSDSHRGMGNTEAFF	TGTGCCACCAGTGATTCCCACAGGGGCATGGGGAACACTGAAGCTTTCTTT
TRBV7-9	.	TRBJ1-1	.	CASSLEKEDTEAFF	TGTGCCAGCAGCTTAGAAAAGGAGGACACTGAAGCTTTCTTT
TRBV21-1	.	TRBJ1-1	.	CASSREQGHGSEAFF	TGTGCCAGCAGCAGGGAACAGGGCCACGGGTCTGAAGCTTTCTTT
TRBV19	.	TRBJ1-5	.	CASTRQGNQPQHF	TGTGCCAGTACCCGGCAGGGCAATCAGCCCCAGCATTTT
TRBV28	.	TRBJ1-6	few	CASRSGTNYSPLHF	TGTGCCAGCAGATCCGGGACAAACTATTCACCCCTCCACTTT
TRBV18	.	TRBJ2-7	.	CASSPTVSYEQYF	TGTGCCAGCTCACCCACTGTCTCCTACGAGCAGTACTTC
TRBV30	.	TRBJ1-4	.	CAWSGGRQFNEKLFF	TGTGCCTGGAGTGGGGGGCGACAGTTTAATGAAAAACTGTTTTTT
TRBV29-1	TRBD1	TRBJ1-1	.	CSVDRGENTEAFF	TGCAGCGTTGACAGGGGGGAGAACACTGAAGCTTTCTTT
TRBV5-1	.	TRBJ2-3	.	CASSGAGVDTQYF	TGCGCCAGCAGCGGGGCAGGGGTGGATACGCAGTATTTT
TRBV19	.	TRBJ1-6	.	CASSMDSSYNSPLHF	TGTGCCAGTAGTATGGACAGCTCCTATAATTCACCCCTCCACTTT
TRBV7-9	TRBD2	TRBJ2-1	.	CASSLWLAENNEQFF	TGTGCCAGCAGCTTATGGCTAGCGGAGAACAATGAGCAGTTCTTC
TRBV9	TRBD1	TRBJ1-3	.	CASSPSKTGGSGNTIYF	TGTGCCAGCAGCCCATCCAAAACAGGGGGTTCTGGAAACACCATATATTTT
TRBV5-6	.	TRBJ1-2	.	CASSLVEEGLWRRGYTF	TGTGCCAGCAGCTTGGTGGAGGAGGGGCTATGGCGACGGGGCTACACCTTC
TRBV19	.	TRBJ2-1	.	CATRGRGYNEQFF	TGTGCCACCAGGGGACGAGGCTACAATGAGCAGTTCTTC
TRBV12-3/TRBV12-4	.	TRBJ1-1	.	CASRVSGTEAFF	TGTGCCAGCAGAGTCTCGGGCACTGAAGCTTTCTTT
TRBV3-1/TRBV3-2	TRBD1	TRBJ2-3	.	CASSRRGGVDTQYF	TGTGCCAGCAGCCGGAGAGGGGGCGTAGATACGCAGTATTTT
TRBV6-1	.	TRBJ1-5	few	CASSEQGRNQPQHF	TGTGCCAGCAGTGAACAGGGGCGGAATCAGCCCCAGCATTTT
TRBV5-1	.	TRBJ1-4	.	CASSLGGQGANEKLFF	TGCGCCAGCAGCTTGGGGGGGCAGGGCGCTAATGAAAAACTGTTTTTT
TRBV28	.	TRBJ2-5	.	CASLRQLQETQYF	TGTGCCAGCCTAAGACAGCTACAAGAGACCCAGTACTTC
TRBV5-1	.	TRBJ1-1	few	CASSRGLNTEAFF	TGCGCCAGCAGCCGCGGTCTGAACACTGAAGCTTTCTTT
TRBV7-9	.	TRBJ2-2	.	CASSFKETTGELFF	TGTGCCAGCAGCTTCAAGGAGACCACCGGGGAGCTGTTTTTT
TRBV2	TRBD1	TRBJ1-1	.	CASSPQGRVSTEAFF	TGTGCCAGCAGCCCACAGGGGCGGGTGAGCACTGAAGCTTTCTTT
TRBV7-9	TRBD1	TRBJ1-2	.	CASSSPGQFSYGYTF	TGTGCCAGCAGCTCTCCGGGACAGTTTTCCTATGGCTACACCTTC
TRBV6-4	.	TRBJ1-1	.	CASSATGSTEAFF	TGTGCCAGCAGTGCCACAGGGAGCACTGAAGCTTTCTTT
TRBV6-1	TRBD1	TRBJ2-7	.	CASSDPGQGYYEQYF	TGTGCCAGCAGTGACCCGGGACAGGGGTACTACGAGCAGTACTTC
TRBV9	.	TRBJ1-2	.	CASSLDSYYGYTF	TGTGCCAGCAGCCTGGACAGTTACTATGGCTACACCTTC
TRBV19	.	TRBJ1-2	.	CASSMNLPPGYTF	TGTGCCAGTAGTATGAACCTACCCCCTGGCTACACCTTC
TRBV9	.	TRBJ2-7	.	CASSGQPSSDEQYF	TGTGCCAGCAGCGGACAGCCTTCCAGTGACGAGCAGTACTTC
TRBV19	TRBD1	TRBJ2-7	.	CASRRGQDSYEQYF	TGTGCCAGCAGGCGGGGACAGGACTCCTACGAGCAGTACTTC
TRBV29-1	TRBD1	TRBJ2-7	.	CSVATGGVNEQYF	TGCAGCGTTGCCACAGGGGGAGTGAACGAGCAGTACTTC
TRBV5-6	.	TRBJ1-2	.	CASSLAGYGYTF	TGTGCCAGCAGCCTCGCGGGATATGGCTACACCTTC
TRBV7-6	.	TRBJ2-2	.	CASSLGAPPNTGELFF	TGTGCCAGCAGCTTAGGCGCCCCCCCGAACACCGGGGAGCTGTTTTTT
TRBV4-3	TRBD1	TRBJ2-7	.	CASSQRTGAYEQYF	TGCGCCAGCAGCCAGAGGACAGGGGCCTACGAGCAGTACTTC
TRBV28	TRBD1	TRBJ2-1	.	CASSRYGQGTYNEQFF	TGTGCCAGCAGTCGATACGGACAGGGGACTTACAATGAGCAGTTCTTC
TRBV10-3	TRBD1	TRBJ2-3	.	CAISESGIGDRSTDTQYF	TGTGCCATCAGTGAGTCGGGGATTGGGGACAGGAGCACAGATACGCAGTATTTT
TRBV27	TRBD1	TRBJ1-2	once	CASSPPDRSYGYTF	TGTGCCAGCAGTCCGCCGGACAGGAGCTATGGCTACACCTTC
TRBV7-3	TRBD1	TRBJ2-5	.	CASSSGQGRETQYF	TGTGCCAGCAGCTCTGGACAGGGGCGAGAGACCCAGTACTTC
TRBV5-4	TRBD2	TRBJ2-3	few	CASSLGASGVRADTQYF	TGTGCCAGCAGCTTGGGGGCTAGCGGGGTGCGCGCAGATACGCAGTATTTT